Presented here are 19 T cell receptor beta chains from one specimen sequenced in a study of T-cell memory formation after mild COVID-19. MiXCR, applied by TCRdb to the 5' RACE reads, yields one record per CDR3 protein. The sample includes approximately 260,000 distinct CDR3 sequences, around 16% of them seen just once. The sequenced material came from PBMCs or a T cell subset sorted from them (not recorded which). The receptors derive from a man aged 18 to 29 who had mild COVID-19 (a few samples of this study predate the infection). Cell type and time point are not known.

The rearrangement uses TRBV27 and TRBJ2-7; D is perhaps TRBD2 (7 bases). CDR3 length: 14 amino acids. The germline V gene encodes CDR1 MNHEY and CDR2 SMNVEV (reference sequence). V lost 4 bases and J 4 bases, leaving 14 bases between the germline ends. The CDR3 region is CASSWRGLIYEQYF. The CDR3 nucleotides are TGTGCCAGCAGTTGGCGGGGGCTGATATACGAGCAGTACTTC.

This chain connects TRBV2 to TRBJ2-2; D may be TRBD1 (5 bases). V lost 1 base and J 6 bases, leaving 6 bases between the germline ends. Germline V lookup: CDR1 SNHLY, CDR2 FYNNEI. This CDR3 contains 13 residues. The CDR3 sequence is CASSEGGAGELFF. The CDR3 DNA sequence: TGTGCCAGCAGTGAAGGGGGCGCCGGGGAGCTGTTTTTT.

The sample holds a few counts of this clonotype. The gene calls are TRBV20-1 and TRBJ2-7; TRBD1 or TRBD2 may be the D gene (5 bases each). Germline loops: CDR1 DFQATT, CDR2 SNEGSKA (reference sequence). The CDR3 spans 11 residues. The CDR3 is CTAWGSYEQYV. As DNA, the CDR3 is TGCACCGCATGGGGGTCCTACGAGCAGTACGTC.

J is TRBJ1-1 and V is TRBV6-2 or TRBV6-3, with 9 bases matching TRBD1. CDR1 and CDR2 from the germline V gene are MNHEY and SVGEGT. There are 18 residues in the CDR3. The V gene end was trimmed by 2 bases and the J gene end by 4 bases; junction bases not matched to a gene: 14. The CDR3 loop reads CASSYRLGVDRGSTEAFF. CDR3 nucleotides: TGTGCCAGCAGTTACCGCCTGGGGGTGGACAGGGGATCCACTGAAGCTTTCTTT.

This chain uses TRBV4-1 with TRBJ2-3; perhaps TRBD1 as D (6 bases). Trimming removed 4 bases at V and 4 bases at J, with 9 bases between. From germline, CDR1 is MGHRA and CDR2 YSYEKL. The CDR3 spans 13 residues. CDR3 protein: CASSPWTADTQYF. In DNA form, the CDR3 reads TGCGCCAGCAGCCCCTGGACAGCAGATACGCAGTATTTT.

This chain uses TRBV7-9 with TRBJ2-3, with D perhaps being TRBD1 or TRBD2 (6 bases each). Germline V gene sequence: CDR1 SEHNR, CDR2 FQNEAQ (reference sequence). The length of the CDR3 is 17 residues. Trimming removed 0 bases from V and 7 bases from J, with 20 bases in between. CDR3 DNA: TGTGCCAGCAGCTTAGCGGTCGGAGGGGGTTCCCCCAATACGCAGTATTTT. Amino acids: CASSLAVGGGSPNTQYF. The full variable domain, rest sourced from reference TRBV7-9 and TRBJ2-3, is DTGVSQNPRHKITKRGQNVTFRCDPISEHNRLYWYRQTLGQGPEFLTYFQNEAQLEKSRLLSDRFSAERPKGSFSTLEIQRTEQGDSAMYLCASSLAVGGGSPNTQYFGPGTRLTVL.

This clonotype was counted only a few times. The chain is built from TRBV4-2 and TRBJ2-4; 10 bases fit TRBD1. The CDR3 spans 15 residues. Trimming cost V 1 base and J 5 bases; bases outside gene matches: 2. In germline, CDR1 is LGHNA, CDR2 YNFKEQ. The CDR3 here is CASSQGGTGENIQYF. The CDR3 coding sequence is TGTGCCAGCAGCCAAGGGGGGACAGGGGAAAACATTCAGTACTTC.

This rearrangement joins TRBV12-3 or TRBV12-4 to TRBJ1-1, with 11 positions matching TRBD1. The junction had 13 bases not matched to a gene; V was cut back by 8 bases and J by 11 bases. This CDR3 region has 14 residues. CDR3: CASVPRTGGRGAFF. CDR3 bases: TGTGCCAGCGTGCCCCGGACAGGGGGCCGGGGTGCTTTCTTT.

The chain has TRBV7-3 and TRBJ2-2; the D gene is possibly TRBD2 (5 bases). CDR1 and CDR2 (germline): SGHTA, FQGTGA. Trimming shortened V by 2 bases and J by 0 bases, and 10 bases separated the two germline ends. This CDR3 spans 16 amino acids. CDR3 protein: CASSLSAGSNTGELFF. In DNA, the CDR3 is TGTGCCAGCAGCTTATCCGCGGGTTCGAACACCGGGGAGCTGTTTTTT.

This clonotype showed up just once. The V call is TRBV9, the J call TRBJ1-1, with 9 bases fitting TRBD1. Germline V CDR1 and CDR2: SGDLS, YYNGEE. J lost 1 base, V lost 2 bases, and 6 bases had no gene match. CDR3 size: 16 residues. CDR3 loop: CASSVGDREANTEAFF. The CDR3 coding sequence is TGTGCCAGCAGCGTCGGGGACAGGGAGGCGAACACTGAAGCTTTCTTT.

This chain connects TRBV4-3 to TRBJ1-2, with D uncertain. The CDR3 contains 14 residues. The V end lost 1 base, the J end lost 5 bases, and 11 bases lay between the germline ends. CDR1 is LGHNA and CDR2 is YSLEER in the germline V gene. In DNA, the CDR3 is TGCGCCAGCAGCCAAGGGGGAATCTCATATGGCTACACCTTC. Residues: CASSQGGISYGYTF.

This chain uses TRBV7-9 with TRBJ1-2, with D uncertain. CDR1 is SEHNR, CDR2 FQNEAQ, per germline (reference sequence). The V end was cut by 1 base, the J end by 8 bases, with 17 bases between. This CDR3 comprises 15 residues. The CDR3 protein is CASSLELLAAGGYTF. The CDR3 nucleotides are TGTGCCAGCAGCTTAGAATTGTTGGCGGCGGGGGGCTACACCTTC.

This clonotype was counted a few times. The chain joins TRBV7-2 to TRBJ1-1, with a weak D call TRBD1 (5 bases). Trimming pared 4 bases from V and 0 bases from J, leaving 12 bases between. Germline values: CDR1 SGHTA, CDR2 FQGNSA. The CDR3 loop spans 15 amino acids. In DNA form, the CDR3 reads TGTGCCAGCAGCTATTTCCTCAGGGTGAACACTGAAGCTTTCTTT. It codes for CASSYFLRVNTEAFF.

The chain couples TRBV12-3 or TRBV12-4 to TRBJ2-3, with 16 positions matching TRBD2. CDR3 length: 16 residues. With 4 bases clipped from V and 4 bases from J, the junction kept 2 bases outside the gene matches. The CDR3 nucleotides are TGTGCCAGCAGTTCCGGGACTAGCGGGGGGGCAGATACGCAGTATTTT. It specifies CASSSGTSGGADTQYF.

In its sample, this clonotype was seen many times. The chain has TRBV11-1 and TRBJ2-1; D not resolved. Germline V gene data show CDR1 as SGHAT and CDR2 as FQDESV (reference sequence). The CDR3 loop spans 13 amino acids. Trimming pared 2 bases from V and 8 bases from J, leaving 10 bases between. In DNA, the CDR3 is TGTGCCAGCAGCTTATGGCCGGGTGATGAGCAGTTCTTC. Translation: CASSLWPGDEQFF.

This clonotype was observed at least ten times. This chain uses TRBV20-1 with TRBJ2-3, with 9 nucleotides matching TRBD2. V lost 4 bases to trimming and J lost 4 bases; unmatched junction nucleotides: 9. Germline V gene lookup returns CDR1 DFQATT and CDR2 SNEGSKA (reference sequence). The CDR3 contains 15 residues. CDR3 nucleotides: TGCAGTGCTAAAATGGGCGGGGGGGCATCAGATACGCAGTATTTT. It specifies CSAKMGGGASDTQYF.

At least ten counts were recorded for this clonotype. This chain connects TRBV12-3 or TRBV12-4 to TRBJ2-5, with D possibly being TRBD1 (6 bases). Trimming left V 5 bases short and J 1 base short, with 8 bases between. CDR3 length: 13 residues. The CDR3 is CASSQGFQETQYF. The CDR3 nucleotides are TGTGCCAGCAGTCAGGGGTTCCAAGAGACCCAGTACTTC.

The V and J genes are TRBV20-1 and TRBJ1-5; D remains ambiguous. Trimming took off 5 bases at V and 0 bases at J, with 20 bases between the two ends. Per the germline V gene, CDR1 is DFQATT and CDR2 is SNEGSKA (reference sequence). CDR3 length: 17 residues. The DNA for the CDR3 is TGCAGTGCTGGGGTCCGCCAAGGCCTTTTTAGCAATCAGCCCCAGCATTTT. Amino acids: CSAGVRQGLFSNQPQHF.

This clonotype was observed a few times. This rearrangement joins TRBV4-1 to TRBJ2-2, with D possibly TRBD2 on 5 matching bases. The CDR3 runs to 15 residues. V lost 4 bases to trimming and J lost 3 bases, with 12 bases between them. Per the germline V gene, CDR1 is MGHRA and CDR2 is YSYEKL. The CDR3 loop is CASSPNGKDTGELFF. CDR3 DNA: TGCGCCAGCAGCCCAAACGGGAAAGACACCGGGGAGCTGTTTTTT.